Listed here are 13 T cell receptor beta chains from one sample, sequenced in a study of OX40 agonist ivuxolimab in advanced cancers. Data came from immunoSEQ multiplex PCR; TCRdb stores just in-frame clones and leaves some out. The sample holds around 46,000 clones, approximately 89% seen once. The specimen was CD4+ or CD8+ T cells sorted from blood, collected in a trial of the OX40 agonist ivuxolimab. These receptors were collected from an adult with an advanced solid tumor such as melanoma, head and neck, liver or kidney cancer.

CDR3 nucleotide sequence: TGTGCCACCAGCAGCTCGGCAGGGGTATATGGTTCTAGCACAGATACGCAGTATTTT. It yields the protein CATSSSAGVYGSSTDTQYF. The rearrangement links TRBV15 to TRBJ2-3, with TRBD1 as a possible D gene (6 bases). CDR3 length: 19 amino acids. Per the germline V gene, CDR1 is LNHNV and CDR2 is YYDKDF (reference sequence). With 3 bases removed from V and 0 bases from J, the gap between germline ends came to 22 bases.

The chain carries TRBV27 and TRBJ2-3; D perhaps matches TRBD1 (5 bases). CDR1 is MNHEY, CDR2 SMNVEV, per germline (reference sequence). Trimming removed 7 bases at V and 6 bases at J, with 14 bases between. The CDR3 loop spans 13 amino acids. CDR3 in DNA: TGTGCCAGCAAACTGGGGCTCGGGGATACGCAGTATTTT. This sequence encodes CASKLGLGDTQYF.

The chain uses TRBV28 and TRBJ2-5; TRBD1 matches 9 bases. The CDR3 runs to 17 residues. Germline V CDR1 and CDR2: MDHEN, SYDVKM. V dropped 4 bases and J dropped 5; count of bases not matched to a gene: 14. CDR3 residues: CASSSLPPGQGWETQYF. CDR3 DNA: TGTGCCAGCAGTTCGCTACCTCCGGGACAGGGTTGGGAGACCCAGTACTTC.

This clone was recorded once. The V call is TRBV9, the J call TRBJ2-1; TRBD2 agrees at 9 bases. V shed 5 bases and J 9 bases; nucleotides not matched to a gene: 9. In germline, CDR1 is SGDLS, CDR2 YYNGEE. The CDR3 runs to 14 residues. This CDR3 reads CASRPGTSSGEQFF. The CDR3 nucleotides read TGTGCCAGCAGGCCCGGGACTAGCTCGGGTGAGCAGTTCTTC.

The table lists this clone with a count of one. The CDR3 DNA sequence: TGTGCCAGCAGCCAAGACGACGAGCAGTACTTC. Amino acids: CASSQDDEQYF. The chain carries TRBV14 and TRBJ2-7; D gene uncertain. V was trimmed by 0 bases and J by 5 bases, leaving 2 bases between them. From germline, CDR1 is SGHDN and CDR2 FVKESK. This CDR3 region has 11 residues.

The rearrangement uses TRBV9 and TRBJ1-1, with TRBD1 as a possible D gene (5 bases). Trimming took 3 bases from V and 5 from J, leaving 11 bases between them. The CDR3 is 13 amino acids. Per germline, CDR1 SGDLS and CDR2 YYNGEE. CDR3 loop: CASSASQGTEAFF. The CDR3 DNA is TGTGCCAGCAGCGCCTCCCAGGGTACTGAAGCTTTCTTT. The complete variable domain, with remaining parts taken from reference TRBV9 and TRBJ1-1, reads DSGVTQTPKHLITATGQRVTLRCSPRSGDLSVYWYQQSLDQGLQFLIQYYNGEERAKGNILERFSAQQFPDLHSELNLSSLELGDSALYFCASSASQGTEAFFGQGTRLTVV.

The chain carries TRBV19 and TRBJ1-5; 7 nucleotides match TRBD1. V lost 3 bases, J lost 7 bases, and 12 bases stayed unmatched. Germline V gene data show CDR1 as LNHDA and CDR2 as SQIVND (reference sequence). This CDR3 has 16 amino acids. In DNA form, the CDR3 reads TGTGCCAGTAGTATGGCTACCAGGGGCAGGGGGCAGCCCCAGCATTTT. Protein: CASSMATRGRGQPQHF. Full variable domain (remainder filled in from reference TRBV19 and TRBJ1-5): DGGITQSPKYLFRKEGQNVTLSCEQNLNHDAMYWYRQDPGQGLRLIYYSQIVNDFQKGDIAEGYSVSREKKESFPLTVTSAQKNPTAFYLCASSMATRGRGQPQHFGDGTRLSIL.

The chain uses TRBV29-1 and TRBJ2-7; 8 bases match TRBD1. With 2 bases clipped from V and 2 bases from J, the junction kept 8 bases outside the gene matches. The CDR3 spans 15 residues. CDR1 is SQVTM and CDR2 is ANQGSEA in the germline V gene. This CDR3 is CSVEMEGQGTYEQYF. The DNA for the CDR3 is TGCAGCGTTGAAATGGAAGGACAGGGTACCTACGAGCAGTACTTC.

The chain links TRBV9 to TRBJ2-2, with D possibly TRBD1 on 6 matching bases. Germline CDR1 SGDLS, CDR2 YYNGEE. Trimming stripped 7 bases from V and 1 base from J, with 20 bases between. The CDR3 totals 17 residues. Written as DNA, the CDR3 is TGTGCCAGCGGCTCCCATGTGTCGGGACAGAACACCGGGGAGCTGTTTTTT. Protein sequence: CASGSHVSGQNTGELFF.

This chain uses TRBV29-1 with TRBJ2-5; unclear D gene. The CDR3 is 11 residues long. Germline lookup yields CDR1 SQVTM and CDR2 ANQGSEA. V lost 6 bases, J lost 5 bases, and 10 bases lay in between. The CDR3: CSVPRGETQYF. DNA for the CDR3: TGCAGCGTACCCCGAGGCGAGACCCAGTACTTC.

This sequence joins TRBV5-1 and TRBJ2-1, with 9 bases aligning to TRBD2. With V trimmed by 2 bases and J by 5 bases, 8 bases remained unmatched. Per germline, CDR1 SGHRS and CDR2 YFSETQ. The CDR3 has 16 residues. The CDR3, as DNA: TGCGCCAGCAGCTTTTTTGGGCCTAGCGGGGACAATGAGCAGTTCTTC. It encodes CASSFFGPSGDNEQFF.

The chain joins TRBV6-6 to TRBJ2-3; D remains unclear. The CDR3 extends over 14 amino acids. The germline V gene encodes CDR1 MNHNY and CDR2 SVGAGI (reference sequence). Trimming cost V 3 bases and J 2 bases, with 9 bases left between them. The CDR3 protein is CASSYRGNTDTQYF. The DNA for the CDR3 is TGTGCCAGCAGTTATAGAGGAAACACAGATACGCAGTATTTT.

The rearrangement links TRBV6-5 to TRBJ2-7; tentatively, D is TRBD1 (7 bases). Germline loops: CDR1 MNHEY, CDR2 SVGAGI. The V end lost 2 bases, the J end lost 4 bases, and 12 bases lay between the germline ends. The CDR3 covers 14 residues. CDR3 loop: CASSYGPGGYEQYF. In nucleotides, the CDR3 is TGTGCCAGCAGTTACGGCCCAGGGGGGTACGAGCAGTACTTC.